This entry describes one T cell receptor beta chain. This sample is drawn from a study of blood T cell repertoires in COVID-19. Study summary: PBMCs, B-cell-depleted T cells, or T cells provided the cDNA or gDNA that made up the material.

Adults between roughly 18 and 95 years of age took part from 24 US areas. Cohorts were assigned according to the clinical history that participants reported. The V end was cut by 4 bases, the J end by 4 bases, with 9 bases between. CDR3 length: 13 amino acids. Authors' methods: Using reference gene primer amplification, nucleated cell counts were estimated. Clones were sequenced by immunoSEQ multiplex PCR, and TCRdb holds only the in-frame ones, with some missing. V and J calls plus clone size are reproduced from that table; the DNA served to infer D and trimming. The data contain 250,000 to 350,000 clones, 85% of them singletons.

V gene TRBV12-3 or TRBV12-4 combines with J gene TRBJ2-3, with D hard to call. The sample taken for sequencing was PBMCs or T cells enriched from blood (not recorded which). The TCR sequence derives from a woman between 45 and 65 years old who had recovered from COVID-19. This CDR3 reads CASSYTDADTQYF. The CDR3 nucleotides are TGTGCCAGCAGTTACACAGACGCAGATACGCAGTATTTT.